This T cell receptor (beta chain) originates from a study of T cell changes during pregnancy in multiple sclerosis. This CDR3 is 16 amino acids long. V dropped 7 bases and J dropped 12; count of bases not matched to a gene: 25. Germline CDR1 SQVTM, CDR2 ANQGSEA. Repertoires were generated with immunoSEQ multiplex PCR, while TCRdb's copy carries only in-frame clones and drops some. The sample includes roughly 20,000 clones, around 89% seen only once; the top ten take about 7.5%. The sequenced sample was CD8+ T cells from peripheral blood mononuclear cells, obtained in the second trimester of pregnancy. This chain links TRBV29-1 with TRBJ1-1, with TRBD1 matching 8 bases. This clonotype originated in a female donor in good health, enrolled as a control in a pregnancy study. The CDR3 nucleotides are TGCAGCGGCAGGGGGACAGGAGAGGGGTTACCGGTGATAACTTTCTTT. Protein: CSGRGTGEGLPVITFF. The full variable domain, with the rest looked up from reference TRBV29-1 and TRBJ1-1, is SAVISQKPSRDICQRGTSLTIQCQVDSQVTMMFWYRQQPGQSLTLIATANQGSEATYESGFVIDKFPISRPNLTFSTLTVSNMSPEDSSIYLCSGRGTGEGLPVITFFGQGTRLTVV.